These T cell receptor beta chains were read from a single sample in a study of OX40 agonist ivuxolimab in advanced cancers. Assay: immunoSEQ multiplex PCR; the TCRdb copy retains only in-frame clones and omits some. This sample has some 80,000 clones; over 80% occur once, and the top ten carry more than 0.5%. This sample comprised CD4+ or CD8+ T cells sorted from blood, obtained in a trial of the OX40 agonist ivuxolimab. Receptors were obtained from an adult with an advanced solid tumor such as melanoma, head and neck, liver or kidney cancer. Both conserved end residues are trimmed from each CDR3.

ASSFSVGASGNTIY	TRBV5-1
ASSRDPRQLLYGYT	TRBV5-1
ASSLRDRGTEAF	TRBV19
ASSRTDTQY	TRBV7-2
ASSQATGLNTEAF	TRBV4-3
ASSWDRARKTEAF	TRBV27
ASSVAGGGYNEQF	TRBV7-6
ASSQDWSSGRDTQY	TRBV4-3
ASSSEGRGVDTQY	TRBV5-1
ASKVGVEQY	TRBV2
ASSLSRDSWTGANVLT	TRBV27
AWSVDSSYEQY	TRBV30
AWGGLGRGAGTEAF	TRBV30
ASSLEDRAGDTQY	TRBV5-1
ASSPGGANVLT	TRBV5-1
ASSLWGGASSQF	TRBV5-1
ASSAPPGHNQPQH	TRBV6-1
ASSLEGAVNTEAF	TRBV5-1
ASSFPWETQY	TRBV7-2
ASRDRLYNEQF	TRBV27
ASSDLYGYT	TRBV6-1
ARGGQGVTGELF	TRBV30
SGLGLAGFTDTQY	TRBV29-1
ASSLGGVNTEAF	TRBV11-2
ASSWSAASNTGELF	TRBV5-1
ASSGDGYT	TRBV9
ASSQDPGGTYEQY	TRBV4-1
AWSVDGSGANVLT	TRBV30
ASSRGTGNQPQH	TRBV6-5
ASSEDWGTNEKLF	TRBV5-1
ATSRDLKSGYT	TRBV15
AWSSVAGQPQH	TRBV30
ASSLSTVSNQPQH	TRBV7-8
ATSRDYLADYNEQF	TRBV15
SVLLAGGDQETQY	TRBV29-1
AWSVRWRDRASSGNTIY	TRBV30
ASSPWKGRGYGYT	TRBV5-6
ASSAGLQETQY	TRBV10-2
ASSLVSESYEQY	TRBV5-1
ASSPPSGGIRETQY	TRBV18
ASSPRVPGQGLSYGYT	TRBV18
ASSSTGQAYGYT	TRBV6-5
ASSSGGVGELF	TRBV6-1
AGDRAYNEQF	TRBV30
ASSKEAGRTDTQY	TRBV21-1
ASSDGAGRRYNEKLF	TRBV2
ASSVATGLEAF	TRBV9
AISEQQQRGYT	TRBV10-3
ASSIHGASIDTQY	TRBV19
ASSGGFFSGGQTQY	TRBV9
ASSSHPSGADTGELF	TRBV11-2
ASIGRVTGELF	TRBV19
ASSHPTYEQY	TRBV2
ASSGQRYGYT	TRBV25-1
ASSLLGSTGELF	TRBV11-2